Detailed here is one T cell receptor (beta chain). What it binds is not known. The record originates from a study of OX40 agonist ivuxolimab in advanced cancers. Study-level findings and limits: Expansion of clones was among the lowest in partial responders at 0.1-3.0 mg/kg.

Profiled with immunoSEQ multiplex PCR; TCRdb holds only in-frame clones, not every one. The repertoire includes under 100,000 clones, 90% to 95% of them detected once, and about 2.4% sits in the top ten. The germline gives CDR1 MNHEY, CDR2 SVGAGI. The CDR3 loop spans 15 amino acids. V lost 6 bases to trimming and J lost 2 bases; unmatched junction nucleotides: 7. The chain employs TRBV6-5 and TRBJ2-1, with 7 bases identical to TRBD2. The source material was CD4+ or CD8+ T cells sorted from blood, sampled in a trial of the OX40 agonist ivuxolimab. The TCR comes from an adult with an advanced solid tumor such as melanoma, head and neck, liver or kidney cancer. The CDR3: CASRPRLAAYNEQFF. In DNA form, the CDR3 reads TGTGCCAGCAGACCCCGACTAGCCGCCTACAATGAGCAGTTCTTC.